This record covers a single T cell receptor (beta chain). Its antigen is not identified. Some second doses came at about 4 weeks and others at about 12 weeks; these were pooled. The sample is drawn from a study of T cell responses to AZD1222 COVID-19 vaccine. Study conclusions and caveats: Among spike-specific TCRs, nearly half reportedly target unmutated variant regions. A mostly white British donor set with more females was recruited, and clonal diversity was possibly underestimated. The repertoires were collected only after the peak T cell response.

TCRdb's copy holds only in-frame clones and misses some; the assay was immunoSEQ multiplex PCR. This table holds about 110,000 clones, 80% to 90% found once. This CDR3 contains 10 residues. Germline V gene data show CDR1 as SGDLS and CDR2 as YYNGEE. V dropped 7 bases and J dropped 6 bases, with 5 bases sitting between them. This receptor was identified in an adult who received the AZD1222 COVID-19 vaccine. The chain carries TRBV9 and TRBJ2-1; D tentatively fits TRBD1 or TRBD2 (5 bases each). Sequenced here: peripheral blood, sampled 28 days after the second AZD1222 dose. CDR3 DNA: TGTGCCAGCGGGGGCAATGAGCAGTTCTTC. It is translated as CASGGNEQFF.